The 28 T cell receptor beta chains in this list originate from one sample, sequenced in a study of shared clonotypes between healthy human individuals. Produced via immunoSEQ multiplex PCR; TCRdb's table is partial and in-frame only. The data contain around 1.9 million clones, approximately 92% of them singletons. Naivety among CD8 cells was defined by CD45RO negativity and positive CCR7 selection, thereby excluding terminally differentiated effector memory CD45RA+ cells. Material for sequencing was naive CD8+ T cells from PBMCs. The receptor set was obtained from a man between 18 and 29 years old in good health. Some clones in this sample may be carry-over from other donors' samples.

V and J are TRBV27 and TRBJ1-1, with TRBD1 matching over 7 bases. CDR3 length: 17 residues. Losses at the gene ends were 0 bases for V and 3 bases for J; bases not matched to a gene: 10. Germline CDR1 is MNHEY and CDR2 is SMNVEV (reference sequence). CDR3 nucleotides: TGTGCCAGCAGTTTATCAGGGGGCTACCTATCATACACTGAAGCTTTCTTT. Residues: CASSLSGGYLSYTEAFF.

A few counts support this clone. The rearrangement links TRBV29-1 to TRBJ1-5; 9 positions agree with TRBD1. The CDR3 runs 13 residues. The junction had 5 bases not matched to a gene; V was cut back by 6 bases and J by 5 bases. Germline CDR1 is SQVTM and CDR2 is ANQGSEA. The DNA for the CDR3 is TGCAGCGTGGTACAGGGGGCAGATCAGCCCCAGCATTTT. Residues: CSVVQGADQPQHF.

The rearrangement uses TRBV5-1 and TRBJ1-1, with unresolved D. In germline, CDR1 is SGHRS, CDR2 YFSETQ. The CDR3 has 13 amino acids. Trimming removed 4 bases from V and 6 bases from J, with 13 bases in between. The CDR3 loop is CASSPELSAEAFF. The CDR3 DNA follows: TGCGCCAGCAGCCCGGAGCTCAGTGCTGAAGCTTTCTTT.

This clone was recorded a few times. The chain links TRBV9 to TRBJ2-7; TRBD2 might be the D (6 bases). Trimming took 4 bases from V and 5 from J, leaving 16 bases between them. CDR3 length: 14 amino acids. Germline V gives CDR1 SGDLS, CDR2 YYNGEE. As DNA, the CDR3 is TGTGCCAGCAGCCCGAATCCGGGAGACGACGAGCAGTACTTC. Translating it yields CASSPNPGDDEQYF.

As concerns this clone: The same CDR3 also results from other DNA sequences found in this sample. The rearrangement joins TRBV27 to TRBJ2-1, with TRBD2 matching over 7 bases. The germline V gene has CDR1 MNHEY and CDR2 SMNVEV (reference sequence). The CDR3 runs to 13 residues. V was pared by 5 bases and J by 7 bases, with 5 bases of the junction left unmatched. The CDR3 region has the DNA TGTGCCAGCAGTCCCTCCGGGGGGAATGAGCAGTTCTTC. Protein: CASSPSGGNEQFF.

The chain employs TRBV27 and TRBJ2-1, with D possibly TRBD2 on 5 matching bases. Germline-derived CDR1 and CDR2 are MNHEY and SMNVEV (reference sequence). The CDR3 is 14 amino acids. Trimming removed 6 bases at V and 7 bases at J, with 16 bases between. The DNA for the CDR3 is TGTGCCAGCAGGCCGATCGCCGGCGGGAATGAGCAGTTCTTC. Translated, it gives CASRPIAGGNEQFF.

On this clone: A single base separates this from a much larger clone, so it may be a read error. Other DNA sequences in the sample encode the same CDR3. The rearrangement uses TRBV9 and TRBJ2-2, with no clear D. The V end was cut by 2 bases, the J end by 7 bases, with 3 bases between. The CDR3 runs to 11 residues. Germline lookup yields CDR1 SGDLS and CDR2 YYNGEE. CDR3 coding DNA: TGTGCCAGCAGCGTGAGCGGGGAGCTGTTTTTT. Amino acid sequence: CASSVSGELFF.

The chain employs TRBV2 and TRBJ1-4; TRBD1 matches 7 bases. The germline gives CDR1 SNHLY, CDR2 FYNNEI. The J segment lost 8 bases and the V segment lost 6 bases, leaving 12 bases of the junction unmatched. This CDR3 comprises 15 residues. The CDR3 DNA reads TGTGCCAGCAGCATGACCGGGACAGAAGAGGAAAAACTGTTTTTT. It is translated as CASSMTGTEEEKLFF.

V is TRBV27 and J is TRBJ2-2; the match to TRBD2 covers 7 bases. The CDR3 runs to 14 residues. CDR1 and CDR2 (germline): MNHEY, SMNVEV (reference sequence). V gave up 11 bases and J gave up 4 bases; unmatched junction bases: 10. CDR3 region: CAARPAGSTGELFF. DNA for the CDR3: TGTGCCGCACGGCCAGCGGGAAGCACCGGGGAGCTGTTTTTT.

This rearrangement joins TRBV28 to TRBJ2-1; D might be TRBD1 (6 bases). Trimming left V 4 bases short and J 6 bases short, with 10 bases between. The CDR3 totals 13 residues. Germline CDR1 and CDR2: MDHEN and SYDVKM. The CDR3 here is CASSYPRGNEQFF. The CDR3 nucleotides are TGTGCCAGCAGTTACCCCAGGGGCAATGAGCAGTTCTTC. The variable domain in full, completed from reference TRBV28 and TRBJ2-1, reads DVKVTQSSRYLVKRTGEKVFLECVQDMDHENMFWYRQDPGLGLRLIYFSYDVKMKEKGDIPEGYSVSREKKERFSLILESASTNQTSMYLCASSYPRGNEQFFGPGTRLTVL.

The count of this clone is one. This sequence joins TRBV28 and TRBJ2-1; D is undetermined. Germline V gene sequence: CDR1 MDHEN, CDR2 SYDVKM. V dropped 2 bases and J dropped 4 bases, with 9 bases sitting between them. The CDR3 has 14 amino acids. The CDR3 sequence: CASSLQSRYNEQFF. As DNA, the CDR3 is TGTGCCAGCAGTTTACAGTCCAGATACAATGAGCAGTTCTTC. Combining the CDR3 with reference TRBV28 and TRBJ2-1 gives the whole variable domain DVKVTQSSRYLVKRTGEKVFLECVQDMDHENMFWYRQDPGLGLRLIYFSYDVKMKEKGDIPEGYSVSREKKERFSLILESASTNQTSMYLCASSLQSRYNEQFFGPGTRLTVL.

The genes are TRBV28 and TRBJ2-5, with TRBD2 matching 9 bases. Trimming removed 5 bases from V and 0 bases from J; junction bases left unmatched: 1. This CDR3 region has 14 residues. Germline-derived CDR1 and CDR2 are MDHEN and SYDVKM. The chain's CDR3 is CASSRLADQETQYF. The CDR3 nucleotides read TGTGCCAGCAGTCGACTAGCGGACCAAGAGACCCAGTACTTC.

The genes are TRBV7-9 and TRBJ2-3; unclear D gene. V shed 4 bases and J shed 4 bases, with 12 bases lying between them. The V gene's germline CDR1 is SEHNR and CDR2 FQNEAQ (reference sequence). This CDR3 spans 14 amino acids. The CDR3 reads CASSSLNGPDTQYF. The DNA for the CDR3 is TGTGCCAGCAGCTCACTGAACGGGCCAGATACGCAGTATTTT.

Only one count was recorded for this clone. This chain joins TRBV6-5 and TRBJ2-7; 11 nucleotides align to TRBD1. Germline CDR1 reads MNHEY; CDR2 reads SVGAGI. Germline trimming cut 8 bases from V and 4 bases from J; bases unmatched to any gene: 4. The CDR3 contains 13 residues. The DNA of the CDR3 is TGTGCCAGCTCGGACAGGGGGCTGTACGAGCAGTACTTC. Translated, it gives CASSDRGLYEQYF.

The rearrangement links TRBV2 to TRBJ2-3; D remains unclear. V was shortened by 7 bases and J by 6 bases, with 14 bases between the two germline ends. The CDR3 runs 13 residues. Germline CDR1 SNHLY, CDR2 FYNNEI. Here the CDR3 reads CASIGSPGDTQYF. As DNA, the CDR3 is TGTGCCAGCATTGGGTCTCCCGGGGATACGCAGTATTTT.

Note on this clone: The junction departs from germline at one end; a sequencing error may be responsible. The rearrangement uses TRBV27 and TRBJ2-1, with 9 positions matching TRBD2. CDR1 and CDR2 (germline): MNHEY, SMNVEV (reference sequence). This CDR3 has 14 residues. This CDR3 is CASSLAGGPNGQFF. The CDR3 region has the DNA TGTGCCAGCAGTTTGGCGGGAGGGCCGAATGGGCAGTTCTTC.

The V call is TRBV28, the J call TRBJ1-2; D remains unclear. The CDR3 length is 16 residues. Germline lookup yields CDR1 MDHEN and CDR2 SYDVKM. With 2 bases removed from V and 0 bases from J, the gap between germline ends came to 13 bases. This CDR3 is CASSLPPRSPNYGYTF. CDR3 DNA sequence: TGTGCCAGCAGTTTACCCCCCAGAAGCCCTAACTATGGCTACACCTTC.

The CDR3 DNA sequence: TGTGCCAGCAGCGTAGGACAGGGGGCGGTCGCCGGGGAGCTGTTTTTT. Amino acid sequence: CASSVGQGAVAGELFF. V gene TRBV9 combines with J gene TRBJ2-2, with 10 bases matching TRBD1. The V and J ends lost 0 bases and 6 bases, in that order; junction bases with no gene match: 5. Germline CDR1 SGDLS, CDR2 YYNGEE. The length of the CDR3 is 16 residues. Looking up the rest from reference TRBV9 and TRBJ2-2 gives the full variable domain: DSGVTQTPKHLITATGQRVTLRCSPRSGDLSVYWYQQSLDQGLQFLIQYYNGEERAKGNILERFSAQQFPDLHSELNLSSLELGDSALYFCASSVGQGAVAGELFFGEGSRLTVL.

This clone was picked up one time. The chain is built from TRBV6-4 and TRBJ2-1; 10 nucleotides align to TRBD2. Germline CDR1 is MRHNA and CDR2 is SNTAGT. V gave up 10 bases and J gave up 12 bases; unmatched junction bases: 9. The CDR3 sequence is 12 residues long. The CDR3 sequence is CATPGLAIAQFF. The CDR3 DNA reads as TGTGCCACCCCGGGACTAGCGATCGCGCAGTTCTTC.

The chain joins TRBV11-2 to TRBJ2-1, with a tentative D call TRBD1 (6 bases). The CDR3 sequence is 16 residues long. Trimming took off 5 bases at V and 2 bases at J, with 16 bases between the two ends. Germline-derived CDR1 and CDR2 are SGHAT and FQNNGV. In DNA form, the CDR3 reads TGTGCCAGCAGCCCCCCGGACAGTCCCACCTACAATGAGCAGTTCTTC. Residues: CASSPPDSPTYNEQFF. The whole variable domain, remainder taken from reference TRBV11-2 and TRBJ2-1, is EAGVAQSPRYKIIEKRQSVAFWCNPISGHATLYWYQQILGQGPKLLIQFQNNGVVDDSQLPKDRFSAERLKGVDSTLKIQPAKLEDSAVYLCASSPPDSPTYNEQFFGPGTRLTVL.

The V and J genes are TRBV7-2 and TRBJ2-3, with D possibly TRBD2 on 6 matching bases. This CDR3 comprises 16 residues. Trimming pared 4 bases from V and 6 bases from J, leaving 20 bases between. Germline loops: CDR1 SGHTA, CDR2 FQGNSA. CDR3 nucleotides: TGTGCCAGCAGCTCGGTCCTTTCGCGGAGGGCGGATACGCAGTATTTT. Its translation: CASSSVLSRRADTQYF.

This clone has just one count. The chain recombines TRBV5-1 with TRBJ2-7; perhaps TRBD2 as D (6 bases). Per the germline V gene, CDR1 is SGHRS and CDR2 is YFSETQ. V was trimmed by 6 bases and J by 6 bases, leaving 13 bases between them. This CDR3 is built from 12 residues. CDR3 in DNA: TGCGCCAGCATAGGGTCCGGGGGCGAGCAGTACTTC. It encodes CASIGSGGEQYF.

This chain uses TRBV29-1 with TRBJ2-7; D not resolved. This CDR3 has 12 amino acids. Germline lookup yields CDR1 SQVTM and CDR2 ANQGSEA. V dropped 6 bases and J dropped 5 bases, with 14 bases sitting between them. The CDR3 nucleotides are TGCAGCGTCACAAAGATCGCGAACGAGCAGTACTTC. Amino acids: CSVTKIANEQYF.

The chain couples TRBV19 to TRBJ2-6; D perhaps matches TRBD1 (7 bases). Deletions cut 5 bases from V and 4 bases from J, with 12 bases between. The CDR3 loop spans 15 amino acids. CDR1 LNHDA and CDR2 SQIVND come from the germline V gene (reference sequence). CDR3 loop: CASSDRAGGANVLTF. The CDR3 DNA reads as TGTGCCAGTAGTGACAGGGCGGGAGGGGCCAACGTCCTGACTTTC.

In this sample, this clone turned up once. The CDR3 nucleotides are TGTGCCAGCAGCCAGAGGGGCCCCTCACCTCTGTGGGGTGAGCAGTACTTC. This codes for CASSQRGPSPLWGEQYF. This chain links TRBV14 with TRBJ2-7; either TRBD1 or TRBD2 may fit D (5 bases each). In germline, CDR1 is SGHDN, CDR2 FVKESK. The V end was cut by 3 bases, the J end by 7 bases, with 25 bases between. This CDR3 contains 17 residues.

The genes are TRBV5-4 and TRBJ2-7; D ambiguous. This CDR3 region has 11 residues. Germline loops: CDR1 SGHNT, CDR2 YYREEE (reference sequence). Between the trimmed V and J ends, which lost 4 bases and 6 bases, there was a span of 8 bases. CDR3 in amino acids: CASSAMGEQYF. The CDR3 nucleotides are TGTGCCAGCAGCGCGATGGGCGAGCAGTACTTC. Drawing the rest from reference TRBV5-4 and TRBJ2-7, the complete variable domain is ETGVTQSPTHLIKTRGQQVTLRCSSQSGHNTVSWYQQALGQGPQFIFQYYREEENGRGNFPPRFSGLQFPNYSSELNVNALELDDSALYLCASSAMGEQYFGPGTRLTVT.

The CDR3 is CASSEAGSGLRTYEQYF. CDR3 bases: TGTGCCAGCAGTGAAGCGGGCAGCGGACTCCGGACCTACGAGCAGTACTTC. This chain uses TRBV2 with TRBJ2-7; D is perhaps TRBD2 (5 bases). The CDR3 runs to 17 residues. The V end was cut by 0 bases, the J end by 2 bases, with 17 bases between. CDR1 SNHLY and CDR2 FYNNEI come from the germline V gene.

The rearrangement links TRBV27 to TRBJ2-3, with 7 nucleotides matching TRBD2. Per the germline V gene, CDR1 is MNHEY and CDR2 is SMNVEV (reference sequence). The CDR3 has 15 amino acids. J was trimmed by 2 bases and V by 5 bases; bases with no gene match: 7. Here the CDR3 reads CASSLLAGNTDTQYF. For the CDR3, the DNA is TGTGCCAGCAGTCTATTAGCGGGCAACACAGATACGCAGTATTTT.